This TCR beta chain was identified in a study of spatial heterogeneity in lung cancer. One entry per CDR3 protein, called by TCRdb with MiXCR from the 5' RACE reads. The sample carries about 120,000 distinct CDR3 sequences, 12% recorded once. The time point was: blood at routine non-recurrence follow-up after resection. From tumor, nontumor lung or frozen PBMC, whole RNA was taken unsorted for sequencing. In this sample, this clonotype turned up a few times. Per germline, CDR1 MNHNS and CDR2 SASEGT. V was pared by 3 bases and J by 1 base, with 5 bases between. The CDR3 length is 13 residues. The chain uses TRBV6-1 and TRBJ2-3; D gene ambiguous. Sequences were derived from PBMCs, sampled at follow-up. The origin of this receptor is a male donor with early-stage non-small cell lung cancer. CDR3 residues: CASSEAGTDTQYF. DNA for the CDR3: TGTGCCAGCAGTGAGGCAGGCACAGATACGCAGTATTTT.